This TCR beta chain is drawn from a study of cytomegalovirus exposure and HLA in healthy donors. The study, taken as a whole, reports: It has been reported that TCR beta sequences accurately predicted the HLA-A and HLA-B alleles of most subjects. The listing of approximately 160 TCR beta chains classed them as cytomegalovirus-associated.

With respect to this clone: The antigen remains undetermined.

The CDR3 covers 13 residues. V was clipped by 6 bases and J by 1 base, with 6 bases between them. The V gene's germline CDR1 is LNHDA and CDR2 SQIVND (reference sequence). The primer mix had 60 Vbeta and 13 Jbeta primers. Original data processing: Later work found 80 million or so unique TCR beta chains, with about 10 million shared. Libraries were prepared by immunoSEQ multiplex PCR; TCRdb keeps only in-frame clonotypes and omits some of them. V and J calls and clone size are copied from that table; D and trimming were computed from the DNA. The sample lists around 150,000 clones; about 72% were seen once.

Material: PBMCs. The J gene is TRBJ2-2, the V gene TRBV19; no clear D. The source is a man aged 25-45 years in good health and CMV-seropositive. The CDR3 sequence is CASSFRNTGELFF. The DNA for the CDR3 is TGTGCCAGTAGCTTTAGGAACACCGGGGAGCTGTTTTTT.